This TCR beta chain stems from a study of CD8 T cells in Susac syndrome. With random hexamers, about 0.5 to 1 ug RNA was reverse transcribed. MiXCR, applied by TCRdb to the immunoSEQ multiplex PCR reads, yields one record per CDR3 protein. The data contain 200,000 to 300,000 distinct CDR3 sequences, less than 96% of them singletons. This CDR3 has 16 amino acids. Trimming cost V 5 bases and J 3 bases, with 20 bases left between them. Germline values: CDR1 MDHEN, CDR2 SYDVKM. The sequence derives from a human donor with Susac syndrome. Specimen: CD4+ T cells from PBMCs. The chain carries TRBV28 and TRBJ2-7; a possible D gene is TRBD1 (5 bases). CDR3 amino acids: CASSPATGRSLYEQYF. The CDR3 coding sequence is TGTGCCAGCAGTCCGGCCACAGGTCGGTCCCTCTACGAGCAGTACTTC.